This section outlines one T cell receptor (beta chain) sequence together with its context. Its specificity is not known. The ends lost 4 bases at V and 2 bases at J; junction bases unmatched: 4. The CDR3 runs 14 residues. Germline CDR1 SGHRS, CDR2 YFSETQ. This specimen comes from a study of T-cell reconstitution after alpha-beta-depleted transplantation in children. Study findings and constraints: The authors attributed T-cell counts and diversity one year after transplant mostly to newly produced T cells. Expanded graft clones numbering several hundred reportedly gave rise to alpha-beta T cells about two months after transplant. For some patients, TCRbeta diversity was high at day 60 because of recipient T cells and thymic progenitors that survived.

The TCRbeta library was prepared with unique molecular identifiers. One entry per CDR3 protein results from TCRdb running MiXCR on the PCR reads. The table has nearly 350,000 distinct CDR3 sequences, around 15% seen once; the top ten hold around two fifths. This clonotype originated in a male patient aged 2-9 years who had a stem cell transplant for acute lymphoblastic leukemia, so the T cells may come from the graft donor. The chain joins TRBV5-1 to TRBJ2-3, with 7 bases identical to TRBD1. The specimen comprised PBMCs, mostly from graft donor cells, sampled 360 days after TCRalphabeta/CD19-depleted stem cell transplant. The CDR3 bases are TGCGCCAGCAGCCAGGGACAGAACACAGATACGCAGTATTTT. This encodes CASSQGQNTDTQYF.